Presented here are 28 T cell receptor beta chains from one specimen sequenced in a study of blood T cell repertoires in COVID-19. Generated by immunoSEQ multiplex PCR, the TCRdb table keeps only in-frame clones and is missing some. The repertoire consists of about 150,000 clones, with around 75% occurring once and the leading ten covering more than 11%. The sequencing sample was made of peripheral blood. The receptors here all came from a woman older than 75 with acute or convalescent COVID-19.

This clone was recorded a few times. The chain has TRBV5-1 and TRBJ1-1; possibly TRBD1 for D (6 bases). V was trimmed by 0 bases and J by 4 bases, leaving 10 bases between them. CDR1 and CDR2 (germline): SGHRS, YFSETQ. This CDR3 is built from 14 residues. The CDR3 is CASSLGTVPTEAFF. The CDR3 DNA is TGCGCCAGCAGCTTGGGGACAGTCCCCACTGAAGCTTTCTTT.

The rearrangement links TRBV23-1 to TRBJ1-1; D remains ambiguous. TRBV23-1 counts as an open reading frame of uncertain function. This CDR3 contains 15 residues. With 4 bases removed from V and 1 base from J, the gap between germline ends came to 13 bases. The CDR3 loop is CASSPPSTENTEAFF. DNA of the CDR3: TGCGCCAGCAGTCCCCCGTCCACAGAGAACACTGAAGCTTTCTTT.

The chain carries TRBV7-2 and TRBJ1-5; maybe TRBD1 (5 bases). The germline gives CDR1 SGHTA, CDR2 FQGNSA. This CDR3 region has 13 residues. Trimming took off 2 bases at V and 7 bases at J, with 9 bases between the two ends. This CDR3 is CASSLQGTQPQHF. The CDR3 DNA sequence: TGTGCCAGCAGCTTACAGGGAACGCAGCCCCAGCATTTT.

The chain carries TRBV19 and TRBJ2-5; 8 bases align to TRBD1. This CDR3 comprises 13 residues. Trimming at V came to 4 bases and at J to 5 bases, leaving 3 bases not matched to a gene. Germline V lookup: CDR1 LNHDA, CDR2 SQIVND (reference sequence). The CDR3 nucleotides read TGTGCCAGTAGTAGACAGGGGTGGGAGACCCAGTACTTC. Its translation is CASSRQGWETQYF.

This sequence joins TRBV3-1 (or the pseudogene TRBV3-2) and TRBJ1-1; no clear D gene. From germline, CDR1 is LGHDT and CDR2 YNNKEL (reference sequence). Trimming took 0 bases from V and 11 from J, leaving 19 bases between them. The CDR3 length is 15 residues. The CDR3 nucleotides are TGTGCCAGCAGCCAAGATCTGGGCGACCGCGAAGATGCTTTCTTT. As protein: CASSQDLGDREDAFF.

The chain employs TRBV27 and TRBJ2-7; 10 bases line up with TRBD1. CDR1 is MNHEY, CDR2 SMNVEV, per germline (reference sequence). This CDR3 has 13 amino acids. The V and J ends lost 7 bases and 5 bases, in that order; junction bases with no gene match: 5. This CDR3 is CASMGQGFHEQYF. The CDR3 DNA is TGTGCCAGCATGGGACAGGGGTTTCACGAGCAGTACTTC.

The gene calls are TRBV7-9 and TRBJ1-4; 7 nucleotides agree with TRBD1. The CDR3 sequence is 17 residues long. CDR1 and CDR2 from the germline V gene are SEHNR and FQNEAQ (reference sequence). V lost 0 bases and J lost 8; bases outside the gene matches: 12. CDR3 region: CASSLAPTTGWIEKLFF. The CDR3 DNA sequence: TGTGCCAGCAGCTTAGCCCCCACGACAGGGTGGATCGAAAAACTGTTTTTT.

V and J are TRBV19 and TRBJ1-1, with D possibly being TRBD1 (5 bases). Germline V gene sequence: CDR1 LNHDA, CDR2 SQIVND (reference sequence). There are 15 residues in the CDR3. Trimming removed 7 bases at V and 6 bases at J, with 21 bases between. The CDR3 loop is CASIPSYQGIAEAFF. The CDR3, as DNA: TGTGCCAGTATCCCCTCCTATCAGGGAATTGCTGAAGCTTTCTTT.

CDR3 protein: CASSITGTSGGAGYSDTQYF. DNA of the CDR3: TGTGCCAGTAGTATCACCGGGACTAGCGGGGGGGCCGGGTACTCAGATACGCAGTATTTT. The chain employs TRBV19 and TRBJ2-3, with 16 positions matching TRBD2. Germline CDR1 LNHDA, CDR2 SQIVND (reference sequence). The length of the CDR3 is 20 residues. Unmatched junction bases numbered 13, after V lost 3 bases and J lost 4 bases.

The gene calls are TRBV19 and TRBJ1-2, with a tentative D call TRBD1 (5 bases). CDR3 length: 18 residues. Germline values: CDR1 LNHDA, CDR2 SQIVND (reference sequence). V lost 6 bases to trimming and J lost 2 bases, with 25 bases between them. This CDR3 is CASRGPDDSAFWNYGYTF. CDR3 DNA: TGTGCCAGTAGGGGGCCCGACGACAGCGCCTTTTGGAACTATGGCTACACCTTC.

The genes are TRBV30 and TRBJ1-1; D may be TRBD1 (5 bases). The V end was cut by 1 base, the J end by 1 base, with 13 bases between. This CDR3 spans 15 amino acids. Germline assignment: CDR1 GTSNPN and CDR2 SVGIG (reference sequence). The CDR3 protein is CAWSALGGSNTEAFF. For the CDR3, the DNA is TGTGCCTGGAGTGCCCTGGGGGGGTCGAACACTGAAGCTTTCTTT.

The CDR3 DNA reads as TGTGCCAGTAGTAAAGGGGGGGCTTACAATGAGCAGTTCTTC. Translation: CASSKGGAYNEQFF. The chain links TRBV19 to TRBJ2-1; possibly TRBD2 for D (7 bases). The germline gives CDR1 LNHDA, CDR2 SQIVND (reference sequence). The CDR3 covers 14 residues. Between the trimmed V and J ends, which lost 4 bases and 4 bases, there was a span of 11 bases.

V usage is TRBV9 and J usage is TRBJ2-2; 8 positions match TRBD2. The CDR3 has 15 residues. Per the germline V gene, CDR1 is SGDLS and CDR2 is YYNGEE. V lost 3 bases, J lost 1 base, and 2 bases stayed unmatched. The chain's CDR3 is CASSALAGNTGELFF. The DNA of the CDR3 is TGTGCCAGCAGCGCCCTAGCGGGGAACACCGGGGAGCTGTTTTTT.

The V and J genes are TRBV27 and TRBJ2-1, with 11 bases aligning to TRBD1. The V gene end was trimmed by 5 bases and the J gene end by 6 bases; junction bases not matched to a gene: 12. The CDR3 sequence is 17 residues long. CDR1 is MNHEY and CDR2 is SMNVEV in the germline V gene (reference sequence). This chain's CDR3 is CASSPGSSGTGGNEQFF. The DNA for the CDR3 is TGTGCCAGCAGTCCTGGATCGAGCGGGACAGGGGGCAATGAGCAGTTCTTC.

This rearrangement joins TRBV7-3 to TRBJ2-5, with TRBD1 identical over 7 bases. Trimming took 5 bases from V and 2 from J; bases not matched to a gene: 5. Germline V gene data show CDR1 as SGHTA and CDR2 as FQGTGA. CDR3 length equals 14 residues. The CDR3 region is CASSLGGWQETQYF. CDR3 sequence (DNA): TGTGCCAGCAGCCTAGGGGGCTGGCAAGAGACCCAGTACTTC.

This rearrangement joins TRBV24-1 to TRBJ2-7, with 7 bases lining up with TRBD1. This CDR3 spans 17 amino acids. V lost 5 bases and J lost 2; bases outside the gene matches: 14. Germline-derived CDR1 and CDR2 are KGHDR and SFDVKD. In DNA, the CDR3 is TGTGCCACCAGTGGACCACCCCCAGCAGGGGGAACCTACGAGCAGTACTTC. This codes for CATSGPPPAGGTYEQYF.

CDR3 DNA: TGTGCCAGCAGTGAATGGGCAGTTCAGCCCCAGCATTTT. Amino acids: CASSEWAVQPQHF. The genes are TRBV2 and TRBJ1-5; D gene uncertain. CDR3 length equals 13 residues. Trimming removed 2 bases from V and 6 bases from J, with 8 bases in between. CDR1 and CDR2 (germline): SNHLY, FYNNEI.

DNA for the CDR3: TGCGCCAGCAGTGCCCCGGAGACAGGGGAGGGGACCCAGTACTTC. This translates into CASSAPETGEGTQYF. This chain uses TRBV5-1 with TRBJ2-5, with a possible D match to TRBD1 (8 bases). CDR1 is SGHRS and CDR2 is YFSETQ in the germline V gene. Trimming cost V 5 bases and J 7 bases, with 21 bases left between them. CDR3 length: 15 residues.

The gene calls are TRBV5-1 and TRBJ2-1, with TRBD2 matching 9 bases. V shed 3 bases and J 1 base; nucleotides not matched to a gene: 11. Looked up from germline, CDR1 is SGHRS and CDR2 is YFSETQ. The CDR3 is made up of 18 amino acids. CDR3 sequence reads: CASSSVGGRARSYNEQFF. CDR3 coding DNA: TGCGCCAGCAGCTCCGTGGGCGGGAGGGCCCGGTCCTACAATGAGCAGTTCTTC.

This chain connects TRBV19 to TRBJ1-4, with unresolved D. The germline V and J ends were trimmed by 6 bases and 9 bases, with 14 bases remaining between them. The CDR3 is 13 residues long. Germline V gene sequence: CDR1 LNHDA, CDR2 SQIVND (reference sequence). CDR3 loop: CASSISGGKKLFF. CDR3 bases: TGTGCCAGTAGCATCAGTGGAGGCAAAAAACTGTTTTTT.

The CDR3, as DNA: TGTGCCAGCAGCTTACAGCCACAGTCAAGCACAGATACGCAGTATTTT. This sequence encodes CASSLQPQSSTDTQYF. The chain joins TRBV7-2 to TRBJ2-3, with D unresolved. The V and J ends lost 2 bases and 0 bases respectively, with 12 bases between them. This CDR3 has 16 amino acids. Germline CDR1 SGHTA, CDR2 FQGNSA.

V usage is TRBV28 and J usage is TRBJ1-5; unclear D gene. Deletions cut 3 bases from V and 4 bases from J, with 7 bases between. This CDR3 has 13 residues. CDR1 is MDHEN and CDR2 is SYDVKM in the germline V gene. Here the CDR3 reads CASSFQENQPQHF. The CDR3 DNA is TGTGCCAGCAGTTTTCAGGAAAATCAGCCCCAGCATTTT.

The chain couples TRBV19 to TRBJ2-5; 10 positions match TRBD1. The germline V gene has CDR1 LNHDA and CDR2 SQIVND (reference sequence). V lost 6 bases to trimming and J lost 5 bases; unmatched junction nucleotides: 3. The CDR3 runs to 13 residues. CDR3 region: CASRGQGGETQYF. For the CDR3, the DNA is TGTGCCAGTAGAGGACAGGGGGGCGAGACCCAGTACTTC. Variable domain in full (rest from reference TRBV19 and TRBJ2-5): DGGITQSPKYLFRKEGQNVTLSCEQNLNHDAMYWYRQDPGQGLRLIYYSQIVNDFQKGDIAEGYSVSREKKESFPLTVTSAQKNPTAFYLCASRGQGGETQYFGPGTRLLVL.

The chain recombines TRBV3-1 (or the pseudogene TRBV3-2) with TRBJ1-2, with 11 positions matching TRBD1. Germline trimming cut 3 bases from V and 5 bases from J; bases unmatched to any gene: 5. The V gene's germline CDR1 is LGHDT and CDR2 YNNKEL (reference sequence). This CDR3 spans 15 amino acids. CDR3 nucleotides: TGTGCCAGCAGCCAGGCCGGGACAGGGGGGTATGGCTACACCTTC. This encodes CASSQAGTGGYGYTF.

This clone has just one count. The chain is built from TRBV27 and TRBJ2-1, with D possibly matching TRBD2 (6 bases). Germline V gene lookup returns CDR1 MNHEY and CDR2 SMNVEV (reference sequence). The CDR3 consists of 14 residues. Trimming removed 9 bases at V and 6 bases at J, with 18 bases between. The CDR3 coding sequence is TGTGCCAGTAGGAGGGACTTCGGGGTCAATGAGCAGTTCTTC. This sequence encodes CASRRDFGVNEQFF.

The genes are TRBV6-5 and TRBJ1-2, with 9 bases matching TRBD1. V was clipped by 6 bases and J by 4 bases; unmatched bases: 6. This CDR3 has 14 amino acids. CDR1 MNHEY and CDR2 SVGAGI come from the germline V gene. In nucleotides, the CDR3 is TGTGCCAGCAGGGGGACAGGGAGAATCTATGGCTACACCTTC. Protein: CASRGTGRIYGYTF.

The V call is TRBV28, the J call TRBJ2-7, with TRBD1 identical over 10 bases. J was trimmed by 2 bases and V by 6 bases; bases with no gene match: 7. CDR1 and CDR2 (germline): MDHEN, SYDVKM. CDR3 length equals 15 residues. The CDR3 DNA reads TGTGCCAGCAGGTCCGGGGACAGGGGACCCTACGAGCAGTACTTC. Translating it yields CASRSGDRGPYEQYF.

This clone has a handful of counts. The chain has TRBV27 and TRBJ2-2, with TRBD2 matching over 8 bases. Germline V gene lookup returns CDR1 MNHEY and CDR2 SMNVEV (reference sequence). The CDR3 extends over 16 amino acids. The trim removed 3 bases at V and 5 bases at J, leaving 8 bases unmatched. The CDR3 DNA reads TGTGCCAGCAGTTTTACGGGAGGGCAAGTTACCGGGGAGCTGTTTTTT. Amino acid sequence: CASSFTGGQVTGELFF.